This TCR beta chain was documented in a study of blood T cell repertoires in COVID-19. Study-level information: Material from acute and convalescent COVID-19 was sourced from the United States, Italy and Spain. T cells, B-cell-depleted T cells, or PBMCs provided the cDNA or gDNA that served as material.

Germline V gene sequence: CDR1 MNHEY, CDR2 SVGAGI. Trimming cost V 3 bases and J 0 bases, with 6 bases left between them. This CDR3 is 14 amino acids long. This clone was counted a single time. Authors' data handling: Cell counts per sample came from amplifying reference gene primers. The assay was immunoSEQ multiplex PCR, and TCRdb's table has in-frame clones only and misses some. V and J calls and clone size are copied from that table; D and trimming were computed from the DNA. Among fewer than 200,000 clones listed, 60% to 80% were seen once. The clonotype comes from a woman aged 70 to 79 with acute or convalescent COVID-19. The sample was peripheral blood. The rearrangement links TRBV6-5 to TRBJ1-3, with D hard to call. CDR3: CASSYGDSGNTIYF. Written as DNA, the CDR3 is TGTGCCAGCAGTTATGGAGACTCTGGAAACACCATATATTTT.